Listed below are T cell receptor beta chains from one sample, sequenced in a study of shared clonotypes between healthy human individuals. The method was immunoSEQ multiplex PCR; TCRdb's version includes in-frame clones alone and lacks a portion of them. The sample includes fewer than 1.8 million clones, approximately 98.5% of them seen just once. Source material: naive CD4+ T cells sorted from blood. These TCRs come from a man aged 30 to 45 in good health. The CDR3 runs from the conserved cysteine through the conserved F or W. A D gene is named only where the DNA matches it firmly. Some rows have no size entry. The others give once, few or many, or a class for an expanded clone.

v_gene	d_gene	j_gene	abundance	CDR3nt	CDR3aa
TRBV27	TRBD1	TRBJ1-5	NA	TGTGCCAGCAGCCCCCGCGGGACAGGTTCGGTGAGTCAGCCCCAGCATTTT	CASSPRGTGSVSQPQHF
TRBV29-1	NA	TRBJ2-7	NA	TGCAGCGGCCGGGACGGATCCTACGAGCAGTACTTC	CSGRDGSYEQYF
TRBV7-8	NA	TRBJ2-3	NA	TGTGCCAGCAGCCTGATAGCAAGCATCAGCACAGATACGCAGTATTTT	CASSLIASISTDTQYF
TRBV7-9	NA	TRBJ1-1	once	TGTGCCAGCAGCTCTTATACCGGGACAGAAGCTTTCTTT	CASSSYTGTEAFF
TRBV19	NA	TRBJ2-1	NA	TGTGCCAGTAGTAAACTAGCCCATGAGCAGTTCTTC	CASSKLAHEQFF
TRBV7-2	TRBD1	TRBJ2-2	NA	TGTGCCAGCAGCTTGGCTTACAGGGGGCGGGACACCGGGGAGCTGTTTTTT	CASSLAYRGRDTGELFF
TRBV6-5	TRBD2	TRBJ2-5	once	TGTGCCAGCAGTTACTCGGGGGGACTAGCGGTGCAGTACTTC	CASSYSGGLAVQYF
TRBV18	NA	TRBJ2-7	NA	TGTGCCAGCTCACCTGGGAAAGAGCAGTACTTC	CASSPGKEQYF
TRBV28	TRBD2	TRBJ2-5	once	TGTGCCAGCAGCCCCCTAGCGGGAGCGGGAGAGACCCAGTACTTC	CASSPLAGAGETQYF
TRBV19	TRBD2	TRBJ2-7	NA	TGTGCCAGTAGCAGTATTAGCGGGAGGGAAACCTACGAGCAGTACTTC	CASSSISGRETYEQYF
TRBV9	TRBD2	TRBJ2-1	NA	TGTGCCAGCAGCGTAGAGGGGACTAGAACCAATGAGCAGTTCTTC	CASSVEGTRTNEQFF
TRBV29-1	TRBD2	TRBJ2-7	NA	TGCAGCGCCGGACTAGCGGACTACGAGCAGTACTTC	CSAGLADYEQYF
TRBV21-1	NA	TRBJ2-7	NA	TGTGCCAGCAGCAACTCTTTGGACAGGATTTCCTACGAGCAGTACTTC	CASSNSLDRISYEQYF
TRBV7-9	TRBD2	TRBJ2-1	NA	TGTGCCAGCAGCCAGAAAGCGGCTAGCGGGAATTCCGAGCAGTTCTTC	CASSQKAASGNSEQFF
TRBV5-4	TRBD1	TRBJ1-2	NA	TGTGCCAGCAGCGTGGGACAGGGTAACTATGGCTACACCTTC	CASSVGQGNYGYTF
TRBV5-1	NA	TRBJ2-7	once	TGCGCCAGCAGCTTGGCCGGGGGGCCCTACGAGCAGTACTTC	CASSLAGGPYEQYF
TRBV27	TRBD2	TRBJ2-7	NA	TGTGCCAGCAGTTTAAGGGGTGGACTAGCGGGAGCCTACGAGCAGTACTTC	CASSLRGGLAGAYEQYF
TRBV5-1	TRBD2	TRBJ2-7	NA	TGCGCCAGCAGCCCGGGACTAGCGGAATCCTACGAGCAGTACTTC	CASSPGLAESYEQYF
TRBV5-6	TRBD1	TRBJ1-4	NA	TGTGCCAGCAGCTTCGGACAGGGGCTTGCAACTAATGAAAAACTGTTTTTT	CASSFGQGLATNEKLFF
TRBV27	TRBD2	TRBJ2-7	NA	TGTGCCAGCAGTTTTCGGGAGGGGGCCTACGAGCAGTACTTC	CASSFREGAYEQYF
TRBV9	TRBD1	TRBJ1-6	NA	TGTGCCAGCTCATTGGGACAGGGACAAAATTCACCCCTCCACTTT	CASSLGQGQNSPLHF
TRBV30	NA	TRBJ1-1	NA	TGTGCCTGGAGTCCTTCCCACTCTGAAGCTTTCTTT	CAWSPSHSEAFF
TRBV29-1	NA	TRBJ1-1	NA	TGCAGCGTTGAAGATCGAGGTACGAACACTGAAGCTTTCTTT	CSVEDRGTNTEAFF